Sequencing of this T cell receptor beta chain was carried out in a study of T cells in localized non-small cell lung cancer. Study-level findings and limits: Adjacent uninvolved lung had the highest clonality, suggesting focused antigen responses.

Here immunoSEQ multiplex PCR was the method, and the copy in TCRdb shows in-frame clones only, minus some. The table lists 25,000 to 30,000 clones, around four fifths of them singletons, with 4.1% in the top ten. After removal of 6 bases from V and 4 bases from J, the junction contained 5 bases not matched to a gene. Germline loops: CDR1 MNHEY, CDR2 SVGAGI. The CDR3 runs to 15 residues. As regards this clone: Its antigen is not identified.

The chain couples TRBV6-5 to TRBJ2-1, with TRBD2 matching over 11 bases. The TCR originated in a woman between 40 and 69 years old with stage I lung adenocarcinoma. This sample comprised peripheral blood, obtained before any cancer treatment. CDR3 bases: TGTGCCAGCAGGGGGGGGACTAGCGGTTACAATGAGCAGTTCTTC. The encoded protein is CASRGGTSGYNEQFF.